Below are 20 T cell receptor beta chains sequenced from a single sample in a study of blood T cell repertoires in COVID-19. The assay was immunoSEQ multiplex PCR, and TCRdb's table has in-frame clones only and misses some. Of around 170,000 clones listed, approximately 83% are singletons. Input material: peripheral blood. The receptors stem from a man in his 70s who had recovered from COVID-19.

This chain joins TRBV7-2 and TRBJ1-5, with D hard to call. Germline V gene data show CDR1 as SGHTA and CDR2 as FQGNSA. This CDR3 is 15 amino acids long. Trimming stripped 5 bases from V and 3 bases from J, with 14 bases between. CDR3 nucleotide sequence: TGTGCCAGCAGCCCCTGGGCAGGCACCAATCAGCCCCAGCATTTT. It encodes CASSPWAGTNQPQHF.

Remarks on this clone: The sample carries other DNA sequences with the same CDR3. The chain recombines TRBV7-9 with TRBJ2-5, with 10 bases aligning to TRBD2. The CDR3 is 13 residues long. V shed 6 bases, J shed 4 bases, and the junction held 2 bases outside the gene matches. Germline CDR1 is SEHNR and CDR2 is FQNEAQ (reference sequence). DNA for the CDR3: TGTGCCAGCAGTCTAGCGGGAGCAGAGACCCAGTACTTC. Amino acids: CASSLAGAETQYF.

In its sample, this clone was seen once. The rearrangement joins TRBV5-4 to TRBJ2-7, with D possibly matching TRBD2 (6 bases). This CDR3 comprises 14 residues. V shed 2 bases and J shed 5 bases, with 14 bases lying between them. CDR1 and CDR2 from the germline V gene are SGHNT and YYREEE (reference sequence). The CDR3 region is CASSLGTPSNEQYF. The CDR3, as DNA: TGTGCCAGCAGCTTAGGGACTCCTTCCAACGAGCAGTACTTC.

This clone was detected once. V is TRBV9 and J is TRBJ2-3, with 12 bases aligning to TRBD2. Germline assignment: CDR1 SGDLS and CDR2 YYNGEE. Trimming cost V 2 bases and J 4 bases; bases outside gene matches: 5. The CDR3 sequence is 16 residues long. In DNA, the CDR3 is TGTGCCAGCAGCGTTAACCTAGCGGGAGGGTCAGATACGCAGTATTTT. Translation gives CASSVNLAGGSDTQYF. Filled out from reference TRBV9 and TRBJ2-3, the complete variable domain reads DSGVTQTPKHLITATGQRVTLRCSPRSGDLSVYWYQQSLDQGLQFLIQYYNGEERAKGNILERFSAQQFPDLHSELNLSSLELGDSALYFCASSVNLAGGSDTQYFGPGTRLTVL.

This clone was counted a few times. J is TRBJ2-3 and V is TRBV6-1; 7 bases agree with TRBD1. There are 17 residues in the CDR3. Germline loops: CDR1 MNHNS, CDR2 SASEGT. Losses at the gene ends were 0 bases for V and 5 bases for J; bases not matched to a gene: 11. The CDR3 here is CASSEAGQTGLKDTQYF. CDR3 DNA sequence: TGTGCCAGCAGTGAAGCGGGCCAGACAGGGTTGAAAGATACGCAGTATTTT.

The J gene is TRBJ2-1, the V gene TRBV19; TRBD2 is a possible D gene (5 bases). Germline CDR1 is LNHDA and CDR2 is SQIVND (reference sequence). CDR3 length equals 13 residues. The ends were cut back, 1 base at V and 7 bases at J, with 8 bases in the middle. CDR3 bases: TGTGCCAGTAGTATAGGCGGGCCAAATGAGCAGTTCTTC. Its translation: CASSIGGPNEQFF.

This sequence joins TRBV19 and TRBJ2-1, with TRBD2 matching over 8 bases. The V and J ends lost 4 bases and 0 bases, in that order; junction bases with no gene match: 5. Per the germline V gene, CDR1 is LNHDA and CDR2 is SQIVND (reference sequence). The CDR3 extends over 16 amino acids. CDR3 DNA: TGTGCCAGTAGTAGGACCCTAGCGGGCTCCTACAATGAGCAGTTCTTC. Its translation is CASSRTLAGSYNEQFF.

The chain carries TRBV6-1 and TRBJ1-6; D not certain. The V gene's germline CDR1 is MNHNS and CDR2 SASEGT. The CDR3 extends over 16 amino acids. Trimming removed 0 bases at V and 4 bases at J, with 10 bases between. The CDR3 nucleotides read TGTGCCAGCAGTGAAGCGGGAGGGATATATAATTCACCCCTCCACTTT. Translation gives CASSEAGGIYNSPLHF.

The chain carries TRBV6-1 and TRBJ1-5; maybe TRBD1 (6 bases). This CDR3 region has 14 residues. Germline V gene lookup returns CDR1 MNHNS and CDR2 SASEGT. Trimming removed 3 bases at V and 12 bases at J, with 18 bases between. CDR3: CASSDPRGPRIQHF. CDR3 DNA sequence: TGTGCCAGCAGTGACCCCAGGGGACCCCGCATCCAGCATTTT.

CDR3 DNA sequence: TGTGCCAGCAGCCAAGGACTAGCAGGGAATGAGCAGTTCTTC. Its translation is CASSQGLAGNEQFF. V usage is TRBV14 and J usage is TRBJ2-1; 7 bases map to TRBD2. V shed 1 base and J 7 bases; nucleotides not matched to a gene: 4. The germline gives CDR1 SGHDN, CDR2 FVKESK. The CDR3 has 14 residues.

The genes are TRBV5-6 and TRBJ1-2, with 9 bases that match TRBD1. CDR1 is SGHDT and CDR2 is YYEEEE in the germline V gene. J was trimmed by 2 bases and V by 2 bases; bases with no gene match: 7. The CDR3 runs 16 residues. The chain's CDR3 is CASSFTGGAVNYGYTF. In DNA, the CDR3 is TGTGCCAGCAGCTTCACAGGGGGCGCTGTCAACTATGGCTACACCTTC. Filled out from reference TRBV5-6 and TRBJ1-2, the complete variable domain reads DAGVTQSPTHLIKTRGQQVTLRCSPKSGHDTVSWYQQALGQGPQFIFQYYEEEERQRGNFPDRFSGHQFPNYSSELNVNALLLGDSALYLCASSFTGGAVNYGYTFGSGTRLTVV.

This clone has more than one count but fewer than ten. The genes are TRBV21-1 and TRBJ2-1; the table's TRBD2 call for D was not verified on the DNA. TRBV21-1 corresponds to a pseudogene. The CDR3 runs to 16 residues. CDR3 residues: CASSKAIAGARNEQFF. The CDR3 DNA is TGTGCCAGCAGCAAAGCTATAGCGGGAGCGAGGAATGAGCAGTTCTTC.

The chain's CDR3 is CASSLDAGGFGYGYTF. The DNA for the CDR3 is TGCGCCAGCAGCTTGGACGCAGGGGGTTTCGGCTATGGCTACACCTTC. The chain recombines TRBV5-1 with TRBJ1-2; 7 positions agree with TRBD1. Germline values: CDR1 SGHRS, CDR2 YFSETQ. There are 16 residues in the CDR3. The V gene end was trimmed by 0 bases and the J gene end by 4 bases; junction bases not matched to a gene: 9.

The rearrangement links TRBV6-1 to TRBJ1-1, with 7 bases aligning to TRBD1. Trimming at V came to 2 bases and at J to 4 bases, leaving 7 bases not matched to a gene. CDR1 is MNHNS, CDR2 SASEGT, per germline. The CDR3 length is 15 residues. DNA for the CDR3: TGTGCCAGCAGTGAAAGAGGACAGGTCGGCACTGAAGCTTTCTTT. Protein product: CASSERGQVGTEAFF.

The V and J genes are TRBV6-6 and TRBJ1-4, with 9 bases aligning to TRBD1. The CDR3 contains 14 residues. In germline, CDR1 is MNHNY, CDR2 SVGAGI (reference sequence). V was clipped by 6 bases and J by 6 bases; unmatched bases: 5. CDR3 region: CASSRDRADEKLFF. DNA of the CDR3: TGTGCCAGCAGCCGGGACAGGGCCGATGAAAAACTGTTTTTT.

V is TRBV5-1 and J is TRBJ2-7, with D perhaps TRBD2 (5 bases). CDR3 size: 14 residues. The germline gives CDR1 SGHRS, CDR2 YFSETQ. The V and J ends lost 0 bases and 0 bases respectively, with 7 bases between them. In DNA, the CDR3 is TGCGCCAGCAGCTTGGGGACTTACTCCTACGAGCAGTACTTC. Translated: CASSLGTYSYEQYF.

The chain joins TRBV7-2 to TRBJ2-1; D possibly corresponds to TRBD2 (6 bases). Germline V gives CDR1 SGHTA, CDR2 FQGNSA. Trimming removed 1 base at V and 2 bases at J, with 9 bases between. There are 15 residues in the CDR3. In nucleotides, the CDR3 is TGTGCCAGCAGCTTAGTCTGGGAGGCCTACAATGAGCAGTTCTTC. Amino acids: CASSLVWEAYNEQFF.

The V and J genes are TRBV6-5 and TRBJ2-6; no clear D. The CDR3 contains 16 residues. CDR1 MNHEY and CDR2 SVGAGI come from the germline V gene. V was clipped by 4 bases and J by 0 bases, with 10 bases between them. The CDR3 sequence: CASSSFLDSGANVLTF. Here the CDR3 DNA reads TGTGCCAGCAGTTCTTTTTTAGACTCTGGGGCCAACGTCCTGACTTTC.

V is TRBV5-1 and J is TRBJ1-5, with TRBD1 identical over 10 bases. This CDR3 has 15 amino acids. The V gene end was trimmed by 5 bases and the J gene end by 2 bases; junction bases not matched to a gene: 4. Germline assignment: CDR1 SGHRS and CDR2 YFSETQ. The CDR3 loop is CASRIGTGGNQPQHF. In DNA, the CDR3 is TGCGCCAGCAGAATCGGGACAGGGGGCAATCAGCCCCAGCATTTT.

The chain uses TRBV28 and TRBJ2-4; TRBD2 might be the D (7 bases). CDR1 MDHEN and CDR2 SYDVKM come from the germline V gene. The CDR3 runs to 15 residues. V was trimmed by 10 bases and J by 3 bases, leaving 19 bases between them. CDR3 amino acids: CATIGGGAGKNIQYF. CDR3 nucleotide sequence: TGTGCCACCATAGGGGGAGGGGCCGGCAAAAACATTCAGTACTTC.